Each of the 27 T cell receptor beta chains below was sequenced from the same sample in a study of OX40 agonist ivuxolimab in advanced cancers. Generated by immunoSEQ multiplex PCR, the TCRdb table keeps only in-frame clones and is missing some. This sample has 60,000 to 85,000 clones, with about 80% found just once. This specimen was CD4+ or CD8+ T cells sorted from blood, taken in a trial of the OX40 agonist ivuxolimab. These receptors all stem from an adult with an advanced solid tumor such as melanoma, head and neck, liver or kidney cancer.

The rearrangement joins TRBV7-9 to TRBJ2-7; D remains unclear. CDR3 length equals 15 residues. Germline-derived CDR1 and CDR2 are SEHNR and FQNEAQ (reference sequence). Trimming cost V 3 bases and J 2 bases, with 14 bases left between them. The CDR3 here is CASSFRNGPTYEQYF. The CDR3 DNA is TGTGCCAGCAGCTTCCGTAACGGCCCTACCTACGAGCAGTACTTC.

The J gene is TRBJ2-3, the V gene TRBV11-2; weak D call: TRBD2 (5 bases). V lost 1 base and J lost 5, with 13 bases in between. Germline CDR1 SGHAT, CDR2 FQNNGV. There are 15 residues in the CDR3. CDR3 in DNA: TGTGCCAGCAGCTTAGGAGGACTCGGTAAAGATACGCAGTATTTT. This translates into CASSLGGLGKDTQYF.

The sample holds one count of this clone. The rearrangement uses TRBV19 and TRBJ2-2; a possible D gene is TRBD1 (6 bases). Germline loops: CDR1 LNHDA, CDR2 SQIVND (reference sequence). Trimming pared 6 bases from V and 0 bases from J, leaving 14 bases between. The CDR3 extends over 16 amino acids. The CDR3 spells CASRAPTGANTGELFF. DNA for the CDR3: TGTGCCAGTAGGGCCCCGACAGGAGCGAACACCGGGGAGCTGTTTTTT.

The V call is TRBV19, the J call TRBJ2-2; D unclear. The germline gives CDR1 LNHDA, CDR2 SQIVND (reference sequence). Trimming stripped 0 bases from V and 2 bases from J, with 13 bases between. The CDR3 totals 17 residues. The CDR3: CASSIDLRQPNTGELFF. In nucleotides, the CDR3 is TGTGCCAGTAGTATAGATCTGAGGCAGCCTAACACCGGGGAGCTGTTTTTT. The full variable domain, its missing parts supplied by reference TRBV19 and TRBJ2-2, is DGGITQSPKYLFRKEGQNVTLSCEQNLNHDAMYWYRQDPGQGLRLIYYSQIVNDFQKGDIAEGYSVSREKKESFPLTVTSAQKNPTAFYLCASSIDLRQPNTGELFFGEGSRLTVL.

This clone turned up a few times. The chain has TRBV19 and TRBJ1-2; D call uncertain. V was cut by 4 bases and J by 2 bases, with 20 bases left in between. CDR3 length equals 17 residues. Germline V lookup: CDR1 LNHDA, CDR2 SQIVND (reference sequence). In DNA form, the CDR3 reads TGTGCCAGTAGTACCCCCGGGAGGGAAGCAACCAACTATGGCTACACCTTC. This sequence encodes CASSTPGREATNYGYTF.

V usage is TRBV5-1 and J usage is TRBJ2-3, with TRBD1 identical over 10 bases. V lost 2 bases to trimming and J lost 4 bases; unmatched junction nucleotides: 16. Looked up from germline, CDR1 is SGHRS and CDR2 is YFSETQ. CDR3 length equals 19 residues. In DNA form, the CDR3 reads TGCGCCAGCAGCTTATTGGGGTCCCCGGGACAGGGGTTTTCAGATACGCAGTATTTT. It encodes CASSLLGSPGQGFSDTQYF. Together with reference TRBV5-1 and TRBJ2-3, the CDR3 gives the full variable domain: KAGVTQTPRYLIKTRGQQVTLSCSPISGHRSVSWYQQTPGQGLQFLFEYFSETQRNKGNFPGRFSGRQFSNSRSEMNVSTLELGDSALYLCASSLLGSPGQGFSDTQYFGPGTRLTVL.

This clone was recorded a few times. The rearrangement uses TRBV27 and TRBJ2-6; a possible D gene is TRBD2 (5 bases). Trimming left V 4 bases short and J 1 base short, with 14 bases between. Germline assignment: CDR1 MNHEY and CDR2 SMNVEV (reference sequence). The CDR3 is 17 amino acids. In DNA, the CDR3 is TGTGCCAGCAGTTGGAGGAGCGCCGTTTCTGGGGCCAACGTCCTGACTTTC. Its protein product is CASSWRSAVSGANVLTF. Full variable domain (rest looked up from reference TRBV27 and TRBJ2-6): EAQVTQNPRYLITVTGKKLTVTCSQNMNHEYMSWYRQDPGLGLRQIYYSMNVEVTDKGDVPEGYKVSRKEKRNFPLILESPSPNQTSLYFCASSWRSAVSGANVLTFGAGSRLTVL.

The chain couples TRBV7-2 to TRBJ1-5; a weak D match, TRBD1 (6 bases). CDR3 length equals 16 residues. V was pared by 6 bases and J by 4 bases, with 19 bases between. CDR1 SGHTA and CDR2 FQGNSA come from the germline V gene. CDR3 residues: CASRSNGRGFNQPQHF. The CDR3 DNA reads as TGTGCCAGCAGGTCAAATGGCAGGGGCTTTAATCAGCCCCAGCATTTT.

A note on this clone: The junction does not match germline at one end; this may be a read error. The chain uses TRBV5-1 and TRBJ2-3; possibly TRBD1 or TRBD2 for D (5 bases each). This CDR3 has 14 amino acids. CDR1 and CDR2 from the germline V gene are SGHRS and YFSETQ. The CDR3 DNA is TGCGCCAGCAGCCGGGACGCCTACACATATACGCAGTATTTT. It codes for CASSRDAYTYTQYF.

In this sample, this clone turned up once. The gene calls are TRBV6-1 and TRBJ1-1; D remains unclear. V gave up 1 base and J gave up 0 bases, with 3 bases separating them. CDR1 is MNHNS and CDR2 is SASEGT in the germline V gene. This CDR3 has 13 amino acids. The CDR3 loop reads CASSEGLNTEAFF. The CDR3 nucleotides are TGTGCCAGCAGTGAAGGCCTGAACACTGAAGCTTTCTTT.

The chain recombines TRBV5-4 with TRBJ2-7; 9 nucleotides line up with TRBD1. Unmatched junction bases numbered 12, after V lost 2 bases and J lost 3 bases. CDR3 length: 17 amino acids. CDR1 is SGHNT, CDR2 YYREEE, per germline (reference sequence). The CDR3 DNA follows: TGTGCCAGCAGCTTAACCCCCGGGACAGGGCGTATCTACGAGCAGTACTTC. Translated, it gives CASSLTPGTGRIYEQYF.

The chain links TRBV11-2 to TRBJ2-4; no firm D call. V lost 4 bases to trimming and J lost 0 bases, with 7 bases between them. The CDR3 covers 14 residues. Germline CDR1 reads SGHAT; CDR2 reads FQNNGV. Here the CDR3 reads CASSSRLAKNIQYF. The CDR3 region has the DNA TGTGCCAGCAGCTCCAGGCTAGCCAAAAACATTCAGTACTTC.

The CDR3 DNA is TGTGCCAGTAGTATAGGGGGGACGAACACCGGGGAGCTGTTTTTT. Protein: CASSIGGTNTGELFF. This chain uses TRBV19 with TRBJ2-2; D is possibly TRBD1 or TRBD2 (5 bases each). There are 15 residues in the CDR3. The germline V gene has CDR1 LNHDA and CDR2 SQIVND (reference sequence). V was trimmed by 1 base and J by 0 bases, leaving 6 bases between them.

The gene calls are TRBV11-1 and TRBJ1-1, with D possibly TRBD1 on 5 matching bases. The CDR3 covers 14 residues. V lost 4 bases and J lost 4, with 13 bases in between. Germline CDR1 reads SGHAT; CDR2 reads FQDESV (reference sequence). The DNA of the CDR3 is TGTGCCAGCAGCTCGGGGCGTGAGAGCACTGAAGCTTTCTTT. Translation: CASSSGRESTEAFF.

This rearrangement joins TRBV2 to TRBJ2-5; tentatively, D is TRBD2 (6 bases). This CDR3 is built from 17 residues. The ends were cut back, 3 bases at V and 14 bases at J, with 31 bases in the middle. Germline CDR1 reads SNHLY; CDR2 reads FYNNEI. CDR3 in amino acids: CASSDRGRGMGTALNYF. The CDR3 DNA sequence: TGTGCCAGCAGTGATAGGGGCCGCGGGATGGGAACCGCCCTTAACTACTTC.

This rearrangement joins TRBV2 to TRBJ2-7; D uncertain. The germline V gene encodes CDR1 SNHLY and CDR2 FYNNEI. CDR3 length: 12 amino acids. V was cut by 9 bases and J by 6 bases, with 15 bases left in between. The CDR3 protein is CASRRLIFEQYF. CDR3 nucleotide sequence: TGTGCCAGTCGCCGGCTAATCTTCGAGCAGTACTTC.

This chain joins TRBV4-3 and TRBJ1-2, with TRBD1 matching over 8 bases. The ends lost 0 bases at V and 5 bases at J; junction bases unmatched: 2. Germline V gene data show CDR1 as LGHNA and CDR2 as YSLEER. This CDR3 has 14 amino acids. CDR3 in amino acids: CASSQDDRGYGYTF. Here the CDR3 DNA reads TGCGCCAGCAGCCAAGATGACAGGGGATATGGCTACACCTTC.

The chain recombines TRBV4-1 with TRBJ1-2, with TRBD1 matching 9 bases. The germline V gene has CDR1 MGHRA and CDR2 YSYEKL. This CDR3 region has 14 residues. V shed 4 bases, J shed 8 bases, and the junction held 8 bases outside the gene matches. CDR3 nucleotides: TGCGCCAGCAGCCCCCGGGACAGGGTCGGAGGCTACACCTTC. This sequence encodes CASSPRDRVGGYTF.

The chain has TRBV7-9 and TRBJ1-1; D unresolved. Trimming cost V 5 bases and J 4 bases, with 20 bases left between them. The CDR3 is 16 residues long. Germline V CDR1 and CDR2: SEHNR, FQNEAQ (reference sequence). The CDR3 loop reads CASSPPGGSRSTEAFF. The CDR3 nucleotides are TGTGCCAGCAGCCCCCCCGGAGGGAGTCGGAGCACTGAAGCTTTCTTT.

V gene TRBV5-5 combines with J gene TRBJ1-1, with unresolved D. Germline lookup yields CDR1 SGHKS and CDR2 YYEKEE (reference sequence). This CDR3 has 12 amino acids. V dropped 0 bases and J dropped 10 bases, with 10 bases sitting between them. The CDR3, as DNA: TGTGCCAGCAGCTTGGAGGGAACCGGAGCTTTCTTT. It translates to CASSLEGTGAFF.

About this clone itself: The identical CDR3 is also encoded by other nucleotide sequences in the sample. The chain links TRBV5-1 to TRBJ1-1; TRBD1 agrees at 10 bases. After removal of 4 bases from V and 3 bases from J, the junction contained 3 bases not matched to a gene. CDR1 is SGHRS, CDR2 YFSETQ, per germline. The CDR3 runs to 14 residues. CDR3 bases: TGCGCCAGCAGCCGGACAGGGGGAGACACTGAAGCTTTCTTT. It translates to CASSRTGGDTEAFF.

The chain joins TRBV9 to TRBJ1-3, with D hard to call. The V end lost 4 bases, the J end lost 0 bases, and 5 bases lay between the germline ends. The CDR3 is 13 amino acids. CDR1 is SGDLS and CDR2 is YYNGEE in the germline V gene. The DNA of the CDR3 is TGTGCCAGCAGCTACAACTCTGGAAACACCATATATTTT. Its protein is CASSYNSGNTIYF.

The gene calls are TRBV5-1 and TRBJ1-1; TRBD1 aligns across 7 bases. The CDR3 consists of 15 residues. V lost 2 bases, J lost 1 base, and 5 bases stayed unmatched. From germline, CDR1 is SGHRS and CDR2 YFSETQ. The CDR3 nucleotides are TGCGCCAGCAGCTTCTCCGGGACAGAGAACACTGAAGCTTTCTTT. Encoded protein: CASSFSGTENTEAFF. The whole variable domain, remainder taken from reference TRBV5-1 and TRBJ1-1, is KAGVTQTPRYLIKTRGQQVTLSCSPISGHRSVSWYQQTPGQGLQFLFEYFSETQRNKGNFPGRFSGRQFSNSRSEMNVSTLELGDSALYLCASSFSGTENTEAFFGQGTRLTVV.

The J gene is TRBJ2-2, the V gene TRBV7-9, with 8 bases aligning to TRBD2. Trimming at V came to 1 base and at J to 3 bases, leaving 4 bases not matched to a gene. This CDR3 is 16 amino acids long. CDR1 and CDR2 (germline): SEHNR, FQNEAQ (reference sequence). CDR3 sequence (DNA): TGTGCCAGCAGCTTAGTTCCGGGAGGGCACACCGGGGAGCTGTTTTTT. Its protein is CASSLVPGGHTGELFF.

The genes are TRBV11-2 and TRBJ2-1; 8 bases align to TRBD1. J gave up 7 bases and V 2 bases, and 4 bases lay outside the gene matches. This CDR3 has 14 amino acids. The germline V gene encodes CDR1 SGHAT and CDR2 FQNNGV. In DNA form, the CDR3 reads TGTGCCAGCAGCTTACGAGACAGGGGTAATGAGCAGTTCTTC. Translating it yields CASSLRDRGNEQFF.

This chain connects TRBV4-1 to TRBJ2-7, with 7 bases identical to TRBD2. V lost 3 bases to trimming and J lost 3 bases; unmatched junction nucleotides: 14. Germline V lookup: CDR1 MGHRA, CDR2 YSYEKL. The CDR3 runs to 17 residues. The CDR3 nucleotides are TGCGCCAGCAGCCAGGGCCTCGGGGGGAGGGCCTTCTACGAGCAGTACTTC. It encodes CASSQGLGGRAFYEQYF.

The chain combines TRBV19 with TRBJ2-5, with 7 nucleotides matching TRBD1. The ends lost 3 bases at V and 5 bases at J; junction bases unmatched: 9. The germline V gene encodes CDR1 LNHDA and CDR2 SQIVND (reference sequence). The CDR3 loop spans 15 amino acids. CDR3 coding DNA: TGTGCCAGTAGTATCCGAACAGGGGTGAGGGAGACCCAGTACTTC. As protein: CASSIRTGVRETQYF.